This TCR beta chain was obtained from a study of shared clonotypes between healthy human individuals (dated by TCRdb to 2018 to 2021). About the full investigation: The cohort included three men and two women between 18 and 49 years of age. Per donor, three plates each were used for CD4 naive and CD4 memory, two for CD8 naive, and one for CD8 memory. To estimate repertoire size and how much clonotype sharing occurs between individuals, the study deeply sequenced the blood TCR repertoires of about 5 healthy adults. Libraries were prepared and TCR repertoires were sequenced by different laboratories using diverse techniques, in order to increase sequencing depth and limit assay-specific biases. Each donor's leukapheresis produced roughly between roughly 0.9 and 8.9 billion PBMCs.

The donors were healthy, HIV-negative adults who had no recently reported acute infections or vaccinations. Every donor was a Caucasian adult residing in Nashville, Tennessee, USA. CD4+ T cells were enriched by magnetic negative selection, after which naive cells were positively selected on CD45RA and the negative fraction was taken as the memory subset. Blood was obtained by leukapheresis, after which PBMCs were separated by Ficoll-Histopaque density gradient centrifugation and cryopreserved in liquid nitrogen vapor phase. Purity and quantity of every magnetically sorted T cell population were checked by analytical flow cytometry. Each sorted fraction had its genomic DNA isolated and then quantified by UV absorbance on a Nanodrop 2000c. As regards this clone: Its antigen specificity is not known. Base qualities are not recorded, but no much larger clone differs from it by a single base.

General study outcomes and caveats: Higher generation probabilities were observed for clonotypes shared by all four sorted-subset donors than for non-shared clonotypes. Roughly 5.2% of naive CD4, roughly 3.5% of naive CD8, about 2.1% of memory CD4, and less than 0.45% of memory CD8 clonotypes were shared across a handful of donors. Estimated clonotype richness was generally larger for naive than for memory subsets. Pairwise subsampling led to the expectation that sequencing depth would affect the degree of clonotype sharing among donors. Only blood was sampled, and tissue TCR repertoires likely differ from those in blood. The genetic and exposure-history diversity represented was limited by the small number of donors. Incomplete sequencing was indicated by rarefaction of sorted-subset datasets, despite the large sequencing depth.

Using the deep immunoSEQ assay, TCR CDR3 regions were amplified from genomic DNA by multiplex PCR. For each cell subset, the extracted genomic DNA was distributed evenly across all wells of several immunoSEQ 96-well plates, and each plate served as one replicate. Each replicate PCR for sorted subsets received around 0.2 ug genomic DNA, equal to about 30,000 T cell genomes. The purified libraries were quantified using a Qubit 3.0 fluorometer, sized with a Bioanalyzer 2100, and then quantified again using the KAPA Library Quantification kit. Every immunoSEQ 96-well plate was sequenced on a dedicated single-read 150-cycle Illumina NextSeq 550 flow cell. Per the original workflow: Because the immunoSEQ output included only junctional sequences and no quality scores, the filtering could not be the same as the filtering used for full-length reads. Sequences were annotated with PyIR, a Python wrapper for IgBLAST v1.9, using IMGT germline references to assign V/J genes and CDR3. Any read was removed if the V/J assignment was weak (E-value above 1e-6), the CDR3 was missing, or the read contained stop codons, out-of-frame junctions, or ambiguous translated residues. V3J clonotypes were defined as sequences sharing the same inferred V gene, J gene, and CDR3 amino acid sequence. Percentage overlap between repertoires was calculated by dividing the number of shared unique clonotypes by the size of the smaller repertoire. Three approaches were used to assess repertoire richness: RTK rarefaction, the Chao1 estimator, and Recon v2.1 estimates of unobserved clonotypes. Generation probabilities were computed with OLGA for all TCRbeta clonotypes obtained by the gDNA method from several donors. TCRdb obtained this table from immuneACCESS and retained in-frame rearrangements with V and J assigned. These tables miss some clones; where compared with another copy, unresolved V genes account for less than half of the shortfall, and the remainder is unexplained. That table gives V, J and clone size, and the DNA gave D and trimming. For this sample there are over a million clones; roughly 74% appear just once. The ten largest clonotypes hold 0.5% to 0.65% of the sample.

The junction carries 7 bases between V and J, which are trimmed by 6 bases and 4 bases respectively. There are 12 amino acids in the CDR3, from cysteine to phenylalanine inclusive. CDR3 DNA is the only sequence kept; it has 36 bases, read in frame from the first base. Reading the germline V gene (reference sequence) gives CDR1 MNHEY and CDR2 SMNVEV. The sequence derives from a man aged 18 to 29 in good health. Some clones in this sample may be carry-over from other donors' samples. The V and J genes are TRBV27 and TRBJ1-5; the D gene is not confidently resolved. The specimen was memory CD4+ T cells from PBMCs. Taken with the paper, the label for cell subset or site translates to: CD45RA-negative fraction. CDR3 sequence: CASRRGNQPQHF. The DNA reads as follows: TGTGCCAGCAGGCGAGGGAATCAGCCCCAGCATTTT.